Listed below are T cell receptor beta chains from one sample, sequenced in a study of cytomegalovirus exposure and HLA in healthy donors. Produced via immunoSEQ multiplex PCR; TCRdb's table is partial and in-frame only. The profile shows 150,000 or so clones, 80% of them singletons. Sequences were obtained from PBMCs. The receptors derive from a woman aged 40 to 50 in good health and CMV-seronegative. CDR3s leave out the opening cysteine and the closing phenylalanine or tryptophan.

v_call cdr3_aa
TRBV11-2 ASSSFFEQGNAYNEQF
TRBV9 ASGRTDQETQY
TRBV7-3 ASSDDRGRNTGELF
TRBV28 ASRKAGIEQY
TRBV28 ASMPAGLGNTEAF
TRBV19 ASSIGTGQVDTQY
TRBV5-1 ASSRSWETQY
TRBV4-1 ASSESGTSGFYNEQF
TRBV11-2 ASSLVGQTNTGELF
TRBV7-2 ASSHDRAEAF
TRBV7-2 ASSLERGQVYGYT
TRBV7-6 ASSLAQNTEAF
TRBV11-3 ASSWSGINTEAF
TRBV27 ASSSWASAPSYNEQF
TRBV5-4 ASSLQGEQPQH
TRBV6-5 ASRATGELAEQY
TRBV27 ASSGQGWPYGYT
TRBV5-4 ASSLGAGGIQETQY
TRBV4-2 ASSQDVGGTRSEQY
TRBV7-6 ASSLLSSGGIYEQY
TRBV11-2 ASSLRPSGRETQY
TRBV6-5 ASSFMTSGPTEQY
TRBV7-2 ASSSDDSSGNTIY
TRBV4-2 ASSQEGTRAF
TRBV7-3 ASSKSGGAVETQY
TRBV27 ASRAEGPSEQF
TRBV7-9 ASSFHEVYGYT
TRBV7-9 ASSLGQWAGELF
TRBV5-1 ASSEGLADSDTQY
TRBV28 ASSLGGDKNYEQY
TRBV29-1 SVKTGWDEQY
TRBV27 ASSLMDRSQDTQY
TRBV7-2 ASRRQGGGNQPQH
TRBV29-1 SAWDREGGDTQY
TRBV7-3 ASSLSGAYNEQF
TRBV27 ASSFSGNSYEQY
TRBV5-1 ASSLMGALTSGNTIY
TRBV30 AWRPTGSRETQY
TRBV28 ASGPGQGAGNYGYT
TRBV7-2 ASSPGPHAGDPLNTEAF
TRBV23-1 ASSQGTGPQPQH
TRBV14 ASSQGFTPRQETQY
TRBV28 ASSLRARFLAKNIQY
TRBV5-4 ASSSSPYNEQF
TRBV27 ASSTGQGNQPQH
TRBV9 ASSGYAAGYQETQY
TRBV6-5 ASTLSGRQGDTQY
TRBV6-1 ASSENVRQETQY
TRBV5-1 ASSPTDRATEAF
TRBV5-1 ASSWDGAGGTEAF
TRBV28 ASSPGGGTDTQY
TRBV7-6 ASSLNPYRGRQGAGELF
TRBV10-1 ATWTSGPYNEQF
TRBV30 AWSVLAGVSSYEQY
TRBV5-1 ASSLGGHTMGETQY
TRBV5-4 ASSLDFYNTGELF
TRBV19 ASSKQGQTYEQY
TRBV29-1 SVERGFGIDGYT
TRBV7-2 ASSLVLAGSSTQETQY